This TCR beta chain was sequenced in a study of neoadjuvant anti-PD-1 for oral cavity cancer. This clone was detected only once. Trimming removed 5 bases from V and 7 bases from J, with 20 bases in between. This CDR3 is built from 15 residues. Germline assignment: CDR1 SEHNR and CDR2 FQNEAQ (reference sequence). TCRdb's copy holds only in-frame clones and misses some; the assay was immunoSEQ multiplex PCR. Of some 15,000 clones listed, roughly 71% are singletons. The sample consisted of PBMCs, taken before nivolumab (anti-PD-1) treatment. This TCR came from a person between 35 and 79 years old with oral cavity squamous cell carcinoma. The V gene is TRBV7-9, the J gene TRBJ1-2; possibly TRBD1 for D (5 bases). The DNA for the CDR3 is TGTGCCAGCAGCCCCCCAGGGCGGGGGGTCGGTGGCTACACCTTC. The encoded protein is CASSPPGRGVGGYTF.